Below, one T cell receptor (beta chain) is given with its context. The data originate from a study of blood T cells in healthy people across ages. V lost 2 bases and J 4 bases, leaving 14 bases between the germline ends. This CDR3 comprises 15 residues. Per germline, CDR1 MNHEY and CDR2 SMNVEV (reference sequence). PCR was performed a second time for roughly 7 to 11 cycles using a sample-barcoded 5' primer and a J-beta primer mix. Each cDNA molecule received a tag from a template-switch adaptor that had 12 random nucleotides. TCRdb reprocessed the 5' RACE reads via MiXCR and lists one record per CDR3 protein. This table holds about 1 million distinct CDR3 sequences, around 43% found once.

This receptor was obtained from a woman aged 55-75 years in good health. Sequenced sample: blood. V gene TRBV27 combines with J gene TRBJ1-2, with D possibly TRBD1 on 5 matching bases. CDR3 in DNA: TGTGCCAGCAGTTTAGGGAAGACAGCTATCTATGGCTACACCTTC. As protein: CASSLGKTAIYGYTF.